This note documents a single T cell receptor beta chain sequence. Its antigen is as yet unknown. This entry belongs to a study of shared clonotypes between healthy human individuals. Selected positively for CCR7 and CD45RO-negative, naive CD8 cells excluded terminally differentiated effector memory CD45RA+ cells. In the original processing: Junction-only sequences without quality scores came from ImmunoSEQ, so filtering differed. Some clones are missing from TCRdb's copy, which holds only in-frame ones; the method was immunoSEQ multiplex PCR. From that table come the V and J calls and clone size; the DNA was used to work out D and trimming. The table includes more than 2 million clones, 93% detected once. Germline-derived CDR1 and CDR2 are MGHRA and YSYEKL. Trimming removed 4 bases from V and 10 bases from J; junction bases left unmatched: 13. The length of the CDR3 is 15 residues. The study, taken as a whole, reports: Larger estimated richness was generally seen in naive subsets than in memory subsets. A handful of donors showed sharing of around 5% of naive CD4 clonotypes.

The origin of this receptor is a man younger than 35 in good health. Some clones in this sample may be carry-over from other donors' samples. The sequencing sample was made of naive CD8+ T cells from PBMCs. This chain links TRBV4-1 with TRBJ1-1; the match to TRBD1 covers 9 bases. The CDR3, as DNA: TGCGCCAGCAGCCGCTTACAGGGGGCGCGTGATCGAGCTTTCTTT. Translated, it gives CASSRLQGARDRAFF.